This is a list of T cell receptor beta chains from one sample in a study of T cell repertoires in cytomegalovirus infection. Their recognized antigens are unknown. One entry per CDR3 protein, called by TCRdb with MiXCR from the reads. The table has 300,000 to 400,000 distinct CDR3 sequences, 25% to 30% seen once; the top ten hold 15% to 20%. Here the sequenced sample was cultured PBMCs, taken from culture after CMV antigen stimulation. These receptor sequences come from a human donor in good health (CMV status not recorded). Some clones in this sample may be carry-over from other donors' samples. Both conserved end residues are trimmed from each CDR3. Each record gives: V gene, CDR3 protein.

>TRBV18
ASSPSGTGGGEQY
>TRBV6-6
ASSYSNTRVGNIQY
>TRBV28
ASSPLRAAPGTQY
>TRBV7-2
ASSFGTNYNEQF
>TRBV29-1
SVGGTGGGKDTEAF
>TRBV5-4
ASSLDVGTGYSGYT
>TRBV15
ATSSGGETGANVLT
>TRBV5-4
ASSLLQGVTDTQY
>TRBV6-1
ASRYVYSSQETQY
>TRBV6-6
ASRPSGSNEKLF
>TRBV20-1
SARDLAGGPNDEQF
>TRBV10-3
AVWTGRWDEQF
>TRBV7-4
ASSLAGTPSYEQY
>TRBV7-2
ASSLEWLPSEQY
>TRBV7-9
ASSRGQLYGYT
>TRBV12-3/TRBV12-4
ASSLTWSTEAF
>TRBV12-3/TRBV12-4
ASSRDSETQY
>TRBV6-1
ASSWGQGQNGYT
>TRBV12-3/TRBV12-4
ASSPTGANVLT
>TRBV12-3/TRBV12-4
ASSLALGGYYNEQF
>TRBV19
ASRVSGEETQY
>TRBV6-2/TRBV6-3
ASSYGTSGVSYNEQF
>TRBV7-2
ASSPGGGTGPQH
>TRBV5-6
ASSFNPGGDEQY
>TRBV27
ASSLSSYTNEKLF
>TRBV12-3/TRBV12-4
ASSLNRPGNTIY
>TRBV2
ATTYDTGLNTEAF
>TRBV12-3/TRBV12-4
ASSIGRVREQY
>TRBV7-2
ASSRRGGSLNTGELF
>TRBV12-3/TRBV12-4
ASSFGQLLGLFRPSSGNTIY
>TRBV19
ASRREQTEAF
>TRBV20-1
SASGGTSYEQY
>TRBV11-2
ASSSRMGTAWGYEQY
>TRBV20-1
SARDRDRGYGYT
>TRBV19
ASSSQGALQPQH
>TRBV19
ASNMDLNTEAF
>TRBV7-8
ASSPGRGSGLVF
>TRBV2
ASSELVLVTEGYT
>TRBV6-5
ASSYASTDTQY
>TRBV7-9
ASSTSGGANYEQF
>TRBV20-1
SARSRTAGWKETQY
>TRBV7-9
ASSDPLGSPNTEAF
>TRBV7-8
ASSQQGRGYGYT
>TRBV28
ASSPTGQGAKSYEQY
>TRBV19
ASSINPRGSGNTIY
>TRBV7-9
ASSPPDSGNTIY
>TRBV3-1
ASSQEALAVYEQY
>TRBV7-2
ASSSAVGTPPRN
>TRBV7-3
ASSWVVGPTYEQY
>TRBV6-6
ASSYETQY
>TRBV7-9
ASSLVTSEETQY
>TRBV25-1
ASSDCTGQAYQPQH
>TRBV14
ASSLRAGGTSEAF
>TRBV28
ASKGGPNTGELF
>TRBV7-3
ASSLGNQSPLH